In this sample, the clone carrying this TCR beta chain turned up many times. Its antigen is not known. The data were taken from a study of metastatic and nonmetastatic thyroid tumors. The overall study: Blood and tumor or nodule tissue repertoires from malignant and benign thyroid patients were compared.

Study-level results: The study reportedly found significantly higher TCR beta diversity in malignant thyroid tumors than benign nodules, in blood and tumor.

TCRdb reanalyzed the PCR reads with MiXCR. This sample yields roughly 72,000 clones, of which roughly a sixth are seen a single time; around 13% belongs to the top ten. Before thyroid surgery, none of the patients had received any treatment. The clonotype was recovered from a female donor with papillary thyroid cancer or a benign thyroid nodule (not recorded which). Some clones in this sample may be carry-over from other donors' samples. Sequenced: blood.

CDR3 DNA sequence: TGCAGTGCGGCGGTAGCGGGGACCTACGAGCAGTACTTC. This encodes CSAAVAGTYEQYF. V gene TRBV20-1 combines with J gene TRBJ2-7; 8 bases are a match to TRBD2. The junction had 6 bases not matched to a gene; V was cut back by 6 bases and J by 2 bases. This CDR3 region has 13 residues. CDR1 DFQATT and CDR2 SNEGSKA come from the germline V gene (reference sequence).